This T cell receptor beta chain came from a study of T cells in Graves' hyperthyroidism and ophthalmopathy. Germline-derived CDR1 and CDR2 are SGHTA and FQGNSA. The CDR3 extends over 15 amino acids. V shed 4 bases and J 3 bases; nucleotides not matched to a gene: 2. This clonotype was seen many times. Template material for amplifying TCR beta CDR3 regions consisted of RNA transcripts. HTBI primers were employed in a first-round RT-PCR of the TCR CDR3. TCRdb analysed the multiplex PCR reads with MiXCR anew, one entry per CDR3 protein. Of approximately 740,000 distinct CDR3 sequences listed, around 13% are singletons.

This TCR derives from a woman between 18 and 30 years old with Graves' hyperthyroidism. The rearrangement links TRBV7-2 to TRBJ2-1, with TRBD2 matching over 11 bases. Source material: blood. The CDR3: CASSSSGGNYNEQFF. CDR3 sequence (DNA): TGTGCCAGCAGCTCTAGCGGGGGGAACTACAATGAGCAGTTCTTC.